Here is one T cell receptor beta chain with its context. Its antigen is still unknown. No much larger clone exists at a distance of one base, and base qualities are not known. The sample is drawn from a study of OX40 agonist ivuxolimab in advanced cancers. Concerning the study at large: Ivuxolimab was a fully human IgG2 agonistic monoclonal antibody targeting the costimulatory receptor OX40 (CD134). Intravenous ivuxolimab was administered to patients every 2 weeks at six dose levels: 0.01, 0.1, 0.3, 1.5, 3 and 10 mg/kg. Among the roughly 54 dose-escalation patients, around 20 had hepatocellular carcinoma, 15 melanoma, 9 renal cell carcinoma and 9 head and neck cancer. The dose-escalation cohort was roughly 80% male with a mean age of approximately 60 years, ranging from roughly 20 to 80. Prior anti-PD-1, anti-PD-L1 or anti-CTLA-4 therapy was permitted, and approximately 39% of dose-escalation patients had received checkpoint inhibitors. Partial responses occurred in three dose-escalation patients, of whom one had hepatocellular carcinoma and two had cutaneous melanoma. The purpose of peripheral TCRbeta sequencing was to test whether ivuxolimab changed TCR sequence diversity and led to clonal T-cell expansion. The paper covers the monotherapy dose-escalation part of the phase I ivuxolimab trial, which included N ≈ 50 patients. Beyond this particular receptor, the publication reports: After ivuxolimab, CD8+ T cells had more expanded clones than CD4+ T cells on average. The antigen specificity of the clonally expanded peripheral T cells was not determined. Low levels of normalized T-cell clonal expansion were also shown by some nonresponding patients. In the 0.1-3.0 mg/kg groups, partial responders were among the patients with the lowest normalized peripheral clonal expansion, particularly in CD8+ T cells. Clonal expansion of both CD4+ and CD8+ blood T cells was observed from baseline to week 6 at doses 0.1 to 3.0 mg/kg.

Genomic DNA was extracted from sorted cells for sequencing of the TCRbeta CDR3 region. TCRbeta CDR3 regions were sequenced using the immunoSEQ Assay. TCRdb took over this immuneACCESS table, retaining in-frame rearrangements with V and J assigned. Such tables are incomplete; in checked studies, under half of the missing clones stem from an unresolved V gene, and the remainder is unexplained. This sample comprises roughly 25,000 clones, 85% of them detected only once. The top ten clones comprise about 44% of the sample. The trial excluded patients who had a history of autoimmune disease or were on systemic immunosuppression. In every dose cohort, peripheral blood was drawn for TCR sequencing at baseline, cycle 4 day 1, and cycle 7 day 1. Samples were obtained from an open-label, multicenter, first-in-human phase I dose-escalation trial of ivuxolimab. Adults with locally advanced or metastatic melanoma, renal cell carcinoma, hepatocellular carcinoma or head and neck squamous cell carcinoma were enrolled in the trial. CD4+ and CD8+ T cells were sorted separately from peripheral blood before TCR sequencing.

Trimming costs V 1 base and J 7 bases, and their ends lie 16 bases apart. CDR1 and CDR2 (MDHEN, SYDVKM) derive from the germline V gene. The CDR3 spans 15 residues, from the cysteine through the phenylalanine. Just the 45-base CDR3 DNA is kept, in frame starting at base 1. The sequence was obtained from an adult with an advanced solid tumor such as melanoma, head and neck, liver or kidney cancer. The chain joins TRBV28 to TRBJ1-2; the D gene assignment is ambiguous. The specimen was CD4+ or CD8+ T cells sorted from blood, collected in a trial of the OX40 agonist ivuxolimab. The DNA is TGTGCCAGCAGTTTATTGGTTAGGGTCCAGGCTGGCTACACCTTC. The translation is CASSLLVRVQAGYTF.